The 23 T cell receptor beta chains presented below share a single source sample, sequenced in a study of a mutant IDH1 vaccine in newly diagnosed glioma. Noted time point: week 35, safety follow-up. Topical imiquimod was applied with each vaccine dose, which held 300 ug of mutant IDH1 20-mer peptide. What these receptors recognize is not known. Libraries were prepared by immunoSEQ multiplex PCR; TCRdb keeps only in-frame clonotypes and omits some of them. The sample has some 58,000 clones; 75% to 85% are singletons. This specimen consisted of PBMCs, obtained from a glioma patient whose treatment included an IDH1 peptide vaccine. These receptors were taken from a man aged 35 to 55 with glioma.

The rearrangement uses TRBV27 and TRBJ2-5, with D possibly being TRBD1 (5 bases). CDR1 is MNHEY, CDR2 SMNVEV, per germline (reference sequence). The CDR3 runs 13 residues. Between the trimmed V and J ends, which lost 5 bases and 1 base, there was a span of 8 bases. In DNA form, the CDR3 reads TGTGCCAGCAGTAGGACATTCCAAGAGACCCAGTACTTC. This sequence encodes CASSRTFQETQYF.

This clone came up once. The chain has TRBV4-2 and TRBJ2-1; TRBD1 matches at 8 bases. This CDR3 comprises 17 residues. Germline trimming cut 1 base from V and 4 bases from J; bases unmatched to any gene: 9. The germline gives CDR1 LGHNA, CDR2 YNFKEQ. The CDR3 sequence: CASSQGEWTGTYNEQFF. The CDR3 DNA sequence: TGTGCCAGCAGCCAAGGTGAATGGACAGGGACTTACAATGAGCAGTTCTTC.

The rearrangement joins TRBV7-2 to TRBJ2-3; the match to TRBD1 covers 7 bases. Germline V gives CDR1 SGHTA, CDR2 FQGNSA. The V and J ends lost 5 bases and 4 bases, in that order; junction bases with no gene match: 6. CDR3 size: 14 residues. DNA of the CDR3: TGTGCCAGCAGCGAGCGACAGGGAGCAGATACGCAGTATTTT. It is translated as CASSERQGADTQYF.

The table lists this clone with a count of one. CDR3 amino acids: CASSQGRVYGYTF. The CDR3 nucleotides are TGCGCCAGCAGCCAAGGACGGGTCTATGGCTACACCTTC. J is TRBJ1-2 and V is TRBV4-3; D gene ambiguous. The CDR3 totals 13 residues. Germline V gene data show CDR1 as LGHNA and CDR2 as YSLEER. Between the trimmed V and J ends, which lost 1 base and 4 bases, there was a span of 7 bases.

The genes are TRBV6-1 and TRBJ1-2; 7 nucleotides match TRBD1. The germline V gene encodes CDR1 MNHNS and CDR2 SASEGT. The CDR3 covers 15 residues. J gave up 1 base and V 9 bases, and 11 bases lay outside the gene matches. CDR3 residues: CASPAGQAINYGYTF. CDR3 nucleotides: TGTGCCAGTCCCGCTGGACAGGCTATTAACTATGGCTACACCTTC.

This chain connects TRBV6-5 to TRBJ1-2; 7 positions match TRBD1. The CDR3 totals 15 residues. CDR1 MNHEY and CDR2 SVGAGI come from the germline V gene. Germline trimming cut 5 bases from V and 8 bases from J; bases unmatched to any gene: 14. The CDR3 DNA sequence: TGTGCCAGCAGTCACACGGGACAGCGGAGAGCCGGCTACACCTTC. It encodes CASSHTGQRRAGYTF.

The genes are TRBV7-9 and TRBJ2-7; possibly TRBD2 for D (6 bases). This CDR3 has 15 residues. CDR1 and CDR2 from the germline V gene are SEHNR and FQNEAQ (reference sequence). Trimming stripped 7 bases from V and 0 bases from J, with 16 bases between. The CDR3 nucleotides read TGTGCCAGCACCTCGGGACTCCTTCGCTCCTACGAGCAGTACTTC. Its translation is CASTSGLLRSYEQYF.

The V gene is TRBV7-8, the J gene TRBJ1-6; tentative D call: TRBD1 (5 bases). The germline V gene has CDR1 SGHVS and CDR2 FQNEAQ. V lost 2 bases, J lost 7 bases, and 15 bases lay in between. The CDR3 covers 16 residues. CDR3 nucleotides: TGTGCCAGCAGCTTACTTGGCAGGCCAGGGAATTCACCCCTCCACTTT. Its translation: CASSLLGRPGNSPLHF. Together with reference TRBV7-8 and TRBJ1-6, the CDR3 gives the full variable domain: GAGVSQSPRYKVAKRGQDVALRCDPISGHVSLFWYQQALGQGPEFLTYFQNEAQLDKSGLPSDRFFAERPEGSVSTLKIQRTQQEDSAVYLCASSLLGRPGNSPLHFGNGTRLTVT.

This clone was found a few times. The chain has TRBV7-9 and TRBJ2-1; 10 bases are a match to TRBD1. This CDR3 region has 17 residues. Germline CDR1 SEHNR, CDR2 FQNEAQ (reference sequence). Trimming removed 1 base from V and 6 bases from J; junction bases left unmatched: 9. The CDR3, as DNA: TGTGCCAGCAGCTTAGGACAGGGGGCGGGTTCTAGCAATGAGCAGTTCTTC. Its protein product is CASSLGQGAGSSNEQFF.

The V and J genes are TRBV18 and TRBJ1-2, with D unresolved. Per germline, CDR1 KGHSH and CDR2 LQKENI. V was pared by 6 bases and J by 5 bases, with 7 bases between. The CDR3 has 11 amino acids. The CDR3 sequence: CASSQYYGYTF. CDR3 nucleotides: TGTGCCAGCTCCCAGTATTATGGCTACACCTTC.

The V gene is TRBV11-2, the J gene TRBJ2-7; D is perhaps TRBD1 (6 bases). Trimming took 1 base from V and 0 from J, leaving 7 bases between them. The CDR3 spans 14 residues. In germline, CDR1 is SGHAT, CDR2 FQNNGV. The CDR3 protein is CASSLGRGSYEQYF. DNA of the CDR3: TGTGCCAGCAGCTTAGGCAGGGGCTCCTACGAGCAGTACTTC.

The rearrangement links TRBV11-3 to TRBJ1-5, with D perhaps matching TRBD1 (6 bases). In germline, CDR1 is SGHNT, CDR2 YENEEA. The CDR3 spans 14 residues. In DNA form, the CDR3 reads TGTGCGTGCAGGACAGAAAATAGCAATCAGCCCCAGCATTTT. Protein product: CACRTENSNQPQHF.

The chain couples TRBV5-5 to TRBJ2-1; unclear D gene. This CDR3 has 13 amino acids. V lost 2 bases, J lost 4 bases, and 7 bases lay in between. Germline loops: CDR1 SGHKS, CDR2 YYEKEE (reference sequence). The CDR3 coding sequence is TGTGCCAGCAGCTTTGGAAATTACAATGAGCAGTTCTTC. This translates into CASSFGNYNEQFF.

The sample holds a few counts of this clone. V is TRBV15 and J is TRBJ1-1; a possible D gene is TRBD1 (6 bases). The CDR3 runs to 13 residues. The V gene's germline CDR1 is LNHNV and CDR2 YYDKDF (reference sequence). V shed 0 bases and J shed 7 bases, with 9 bases lying between them. CDR3 sequence reads: CATSRERGSEAFF. Here the CDR3 DNA reads TGTGCCACCAGCAGAGAGAGGGGGAGTGAAGCTTTCTTT.

This clone was seen a single time. The chain links TRBV6-1 to TRBJ2-5; D is uncertain. The V gene's germline CDR1 is MNHNS and CDR2 SASEGT. CDR3 size: 11 residues. V gave up 2 bases and J gave up 8 bases, with 6 bases separating them. The CDR3 loop reads CASSEISTQYF. The CDR3 DNA sequence: TGTGCCAGCAGTGAAATCTCCACCCAGTACTTC.

The CDR3 DNA follows: TGCAGCGTTAGAACTAGCGGGAGTGCAGATACGCAGTATTTT. It yields the protein CSVRTSGSADTQYF. The chain recombines TRBV29-1 with TRBJ2-3; 11 positions match TRBD2. Germline V lookup: CDR1 SQVTM, CDR2 ANQGSEA. CDR3 size: 14 residues. V shed 5 bases and J 4 bases; nucleotides not matched to a gene: 5.

The J gene is TRBJ1-6, the V gene TRBV5-4; 9 bases line up with TRBD1. Germline V gene data show CDR1 as SGHNT and CDR2 as YYREEE (reference sequence). Trimming removed 2 bases from V and 7 bases from J; junction bases left unmatched: 7. The CDR3 covers 16 residues. CDR3 sequence reads: CASSLLSGTGNSPLHF. The CDR3 DNA reads as TGTGCCAGCAGCTTATTATCAGGGACAGGGAATTCACCCCTCCACTTT. Using reference TRBV5-4 and TRBJ1-6 for the parts outside the CDR3, the full variable domain is ETGVTQSPTHLIKTRGQQVTLRCSSQSGHNTVSWYQQALGQGPQFIFQYYREEENGRGNFPPRFSGLQFPNYSSELNVNALELDDSALYLCASSLLSGTGNSPLHFGNGTRLTVT.

The V call is TRBV6-5, the J call TRBJ2-3; 7 bases align to TRBD2. The CDR3 covers 14 residues. Germline V gene lookup returns CDR1 MNHEY and CDR2 SVGAGI. With 2 bases clipped from V and 4 bases from J, the junction kept 3 bases outside the gene matches. Here the CDR3 DNA reads TGTGCCAGCAGTTACGGGACTAACTCAGATACGCAGTATTTT. Translation: CASSYGTNSDTQYF.

V is TRBV11-2 and J is TRBJ1-1; 7 bases are shared with TRBD1. The CDR3 covers 18 residues. Germline CDR1 SGHAT, CDR2 FQNNGV. V was clipped by 2 bases and J by 0 bases; unmatched bases: 12. CDR3 DNA sequence: TGTGCCAGCAGCTTAAGTAGGGGGCGAAATAAGATGAACACTGAAGCTTTCTTT. Protein sequence: CASSLSRGRNKMNTEAFF.

CDR3 bases: TGCGCCAGCAGCTTTAGACAGGGACGAAACGAGCAGTACTTC. As protein: CASSFRQGRNEQYF. The genes are TRBV5-1 and TRBJ2-7; 7 bases match TRBD1. This CDR3 contains 14 residues. Trimming took 2 bases from V and 5 from J; bases not matched to a gene: 7. The V gene's germline CDR1 is SGHRS and CDR2 YFSETQ.

This clone showed up just a few times. The chain joins TRBV29-1 to TRBJ1-1, with D hard to call. Germline V CDR1 and CDR2: SQVTM, ANQGSEA. The CDR3 is 13 amino acids. Trimming took 3 bases from V and 1 from J, leaving 9 bases between them. The CDR3 sequence is CSVEGSQNTEAFF. The CDR3 region has the DNA TGCAGCGTTGAGGGGAGCCAGAACACTGAAGCTTTCTTT.

The rearrangement links TRBV29-1 to TRBJ2-5; 12 bases are shared with TRBD1. The germline gives CDR1 SQVTM, CDR2 ANQGSEA. This CDR3 is 14 amino acids long. The ends lost 7 bases at V and 5 bases at J; junction bases unmatched: 8. CDR3 nucleotide sequence: TGCAGCGGCAGGGACAGGGGGCGCTGGGAGACCCAGTACTTC. It yields the protein CSGRDRGRWETQYF.

V gene TRBV28 combines with J gene TRBJ1-3; perhaps TRBD1 as D (6 bases). Per germline, CDR1 MDHEN and CDR2 SYDVKM. This CDR3 region has 15 residues. Between the trimmed V and J ends, which lost 6 bases and 3 bases, there was a span of 15 bases. The CDR3 is CASSPNRAGGNTIYF. CDR3 DNA sequence: TGTGCCAGCAGCCCTAACAGGGCAGGTGGAAACACCATATATTTT.